These 6 T cell receptor beta chains were all obtained from the same sample, sequenced in a study of cytomegalovirus exposure and HLA in healthy donors. Both 60 Vbeta primers and 13 Jbeta primers went into the PCR. Data came from immunoSEQ multiplex PCR; TCRdb stores just in-frame clones and leaves some out. The sample yields about 230,000 clones, about three quarters seen once. The material sequenced was PBMCs. The receptors originated from a boy aged 5-17 years in good health and CMV-seronegative.

V is TRBV6-6 and J is TRBJ2-3; weak D call: TRBD1 (5 bases). V lost 3 bases and J lost 1, with 11 bases in between. The CDR3 has 15 amino acids. Germline V gives CDR1 MNHNY, CDR2 SVGAGI (reference sequence). Written as DNA, the CDR3 is TGTGCCAGCAGTTATGGGGCCCATGGCACAGATACGCAGTATTTT. Its protein product is CASSYGAHGTDTQYF.

V usage is TRBV30 and J usage is TRBJ2-7; 12 bases line up with TRBD2. Germline CDR1 and CDR2: GTSNPN and SVGIG (reference sequence). The J segment lost 6 bases and the V segment lost 3 bases, leaving 9 bases of the junction unmatched. This CDR3 region has 15 residues. CDR3 coding DNA: TGTGCCTGGAGCGGACTAGCGGGGATCCTGGGCGAGCAGTACTTC. It specifies CAWSGLAGILGEQYF.

The V gene is TRBV10-1, the J gene TRBJ2-3; D is perhaps TRBD1 (6 bases). Germline loops: CDR1 WNHNN, CDR2 SYGVQD (reference sequence). V was shortened by 4 bases and J by 5 bases, with 10 bases between the two germline ends. The CDR3 extends over 13 amino acids. CDR3 bases: TGCGCCAGCAGTGGGACAGTGCTAGATACGCAGTATTTT. Residues: CASSGTVLDTQYF.

V usage is TRBV19 and J usage is TRBJ2-5; TRBD2 might be the D (5 bases). There are 15 residues in the CDR3. Trimming cost V 4 bases and J 4 bases, with 16 bases left between them. Germline V CDR1 and CDR2: LNHDA, SQIVND (reference sequence). This CDR3 is CASSSNGGLGETQYF. The CDR3 DNA sequence: TGTGCCAGTAGTAGTAACGGAGGCCTGGGAGAGACCCAGTACTTC.

This clone has a single count. The gene calls are TRBV19 and TRBJ1-1; 9 bases line up with TRBD1. Trimming removed 1 base from V and 0 bases from J; junction bases left unmatched: 6. This CDR3 has 17 residues. Germline-derived CDR1 and CDR2 are LNHDA and SQIVND (reference sequence). CDR3 in amino acids: CASSIAGQGFMNTEAFF. As DNA, the CDR3 is TGTGCCAGTAGTATAGCGGGACAGGGTTTCATGAACACTGAAGCTTTCTTT.

Points on this clone: At the DNA level, this CDR3 is encoded by other sequences in the same sample as well. The chain is built from TRBV9 and TRBJ1-1; 7 bases fit TRBD1. J lost 2 bases, V lost 3 bases, and 7 bases had no gene match. The CDR3 has 15 amino acids. Germline CDR1 reads SGDLS; CDR2 reads YYNGEE. Written as DNA, the CDR3 is TGTGCCAGCAGCGGGGGACAGACACTTAACACTGAAGCTTTCTTT. It specifies CASSGGQTLNTEAFF.